One sample yielded the 13 T cell receptor beta chains listed below, sequenced in a study of blood T cell repertoires in COVID-19. Method: immunoSEQ multiplex PCR; TCRdb's copy keeps in-frame clones and lacks some. Among roughly 250,000 clones, about 83% were seen once, and the ten largest hold 2% to 2.5%. Sequenced material: PBMCs or T cells enriched from blood (not recorded which). Source of these receptors: a woman aged 50 to 60 who had recovered from COVID-19.

This chain joins TRBV10-3 and TRBJ1-2; 7 bases are shared with TRBD1. Germline V gives CDR1 ENHRY, CDR2 SYGVKD. Trimming at V came to 7 bases and at J to 0 bases, leaving 5 bases not matched to a gene. The CDR3 extends over 14 amino acids. In DNA, the CDR3 is TGTGCCATCACCGAGGGGACAGCTAACTATGGCTACACCTTC. This translates into CAITEGTANYGYTF.

V usage is TRBV6-5 and J usage is TRBJ1-2; the match to TRBD1 covers 10 bases. V dropped 5 bases and J dropped 7; count of bases not matched to a gene: 4. Per germline, CDR1 MNHEY and CDR2 SVGAGI. CDR3 length: 13 residues. DNA of the CDR3: TGTGCCAGCAGTCCGTGGGACAGGGGTGGCTACACCTTC. It specifies CASSPWDRGGYTF.

The V gene is TRBV15, the J gene TRBJ1-2; D not resolved. V was pared by 0 bases and J by 8 bases, with 13 bases between. Looked up from germline, CDR1 is LNHNV and CDR2 is YYDKDF (reference sequence). This CDR3 has 14 residues. The CDR3 coding sequence is TGTGCCACCAGCAGAGATGGAGGAAGAAGCGGCTACACCTTC. Translation: CATSRDGGRSGYTF.

This chain joins TRBV7-8 and TRBJ1-2; no firm D call. V shed 1 base and J shed 10 bases, with 13 bases lying between them. The germline CDR1 and CDR2 sequences are SGHVS and FQNEAQ. The CDR3 sequence is 13 residues long. CDR3: CASSLGGVGFYTF. The CDR3 DNA is TGTGCCAGCAGCTTAGGCGGAGTTGGGTTCTACACCTTC. Looking up the rest from reference TRBV7-8 and TRBJ1-2 gives the full variable domain: GAGVSQSPRYKVAKRGQDVALRCDPISGHVSLFWYQQALGQGPEFLTYFQNEAQLDKSGLPSDRFFAERPEGSVSTLKIQRTQQEDSAVYLCASSLGGVGFYTFGSGTRLTVV.

This chain uses TRBV12-3 or TRBV12-4 with TRBJ2-5; 7 bases line up with TRBD2. CDR3 length equals 13 residues. V dropped 6 bases and J dropped 3; count of bases not matched to a gene: 4. The CDR3: CASSLAEKETQYF. As DNA, the CDR3 is TGTGCCAGCAGCCTAGCGGAAAAAGAGACCCAGTACTTC.

In its sample, this clone was seen once. The chain carries TRBV7-6 and TRBJ1-2; D is ambiguous. The CDR3 is 15 amino acids. V was pared by 2 bases and J by 4 bases, with 14 bases between. CDR1 is SGHVS and CDR2 is FNYEAQ in the germline V gene. The DNA of the CDR3 is TGTGCCAGCAGCTTAAATCCAGGCATATTCTATGGCTACACCTTC. It codes for CASSLNPGIFYGYTF.

V usage is TRBV15 and J usage is TRBJ2-1; TRBD2 matches at 8 bases. Germline-derived CDR1 and CDR2 are LNHNV and YYDKDF (reference sequence). CDR3 length: 16 residues. V lost 6 bases and J lost 1; bases outside the gene matches: 8. The DNA for the CDR3 is TGTGCCACCAGTAAGAGCGGGAGCAGGTCCTACAATGAGCAGTTCTTC. Its protein is CATSKSGSRSYNEQFF. Full variable domain (outside the CDR3, taken from reference TRBV15 and TRBJ2-1): DAMVIQNPRYQVTQFGKPVTLSCSQTLNHNVMYWYQQKSSQAPKLLFHYYDKDFNNEADTPDNFQSRRPNTSFCFLDIRSPGLGDTAMYLCATSKSGSRSYNEQFFGPGTRLTVL.

V and J are TRBV6-5 and TRBJ1-1; the D is unclear. CDR3 length: 13 residues. CDR1 and CDR2 from the germline V gene are MNHEY and SVGAGI. V was pared by 6 bases and J by 1 base, with 9 bases between. Written as DNA, the CDR3 is TGTGCCAGCAGCGAGACAAGGAACACTGAAGCTTTCTTT. Translated: CASSETRNTEAFF.

V gene TRBV14 combines with J gene TRBJ1-6; no reliable D call. The CDR3 loop spans 13 amino acids. The V end was cut by 0 bases, the J end by 8 bases, with 5 bases between. Germline CDR1 reads SGHDN; CDR2 reads FVKESK. The CDR3, as DNA: TGTGCCAGCAGCCAAGACAGATATTCACCCCTCCACTTT. This translates into CASSQDRYSPLHF.

The rearrangement uses TRBV19 and TRBJ1-5, with no clear D. Germline V lookup: CDR1 LNHDA, CDR2 SQIVND (reference sequence). The V end was cut by 6 bases, the J end by 0 bases, with 12 bases between. CDR3 length: 15 residues. This CDR3 reads CASRIASYSNQPQHF. DNA of the CDR3: TGTGCCAGTAGGATCGCGAGTTATAGCAATCAGCCCCAGCATTTT.

The rearrangement uses TRBV19 and TRBJ2-3; D is possibly TRBD1 (7 bases). CDR3 length: 14 residues. The germline gives CDR1 LNHDA, CDR2 SQIVND (reference sequence). V was cut by 3 bases and J by 7 bases, with 14 bases left in between. The CDR3 sequence: CASSIRRGLYTQYF. In DNA, the CDR3 is TGTGCCAGTAGTATTAGGAGGGGGCTTTATACGCAGTATTTT.

The chain combines TRBV6-5 with TRBJ2-1; the match to TRBD1 covers 7 bases. Germline CDR1 MNHEY, CDR2 SVGAGI. This CDR3 has 15 residues. V lost 7 bases and J lost 8; bases outside the gene matches: 14. The CDR3 sequence: CASNDRAPKDDEQFF. The CDR3 DNA follows: TGTGCCAGCAACGACAGGGCCCCTAAAGATGATGAGCAGTTCTTC.

J is TRBJ1-4 and V is TRBV3-1 (or the pseudogene TRBV3-2); TRBD1 is a possible D gene (5 bases). The CDR3 sequence is 16 residues long. V lost 4 bases to trimming and J lost 8 bases, with 20 bases between them. The germline CDR1 and CDR2 sequences are LGHDT and YNNKEL (reference sequence). The CDR3 DNA sequence: TGTGCCAGCAGCCTAAAAGGGGAGGCCATGATCGAAAAACTGTTTTTT. Protein sequence: CASSLKGEAMIEKLFF.